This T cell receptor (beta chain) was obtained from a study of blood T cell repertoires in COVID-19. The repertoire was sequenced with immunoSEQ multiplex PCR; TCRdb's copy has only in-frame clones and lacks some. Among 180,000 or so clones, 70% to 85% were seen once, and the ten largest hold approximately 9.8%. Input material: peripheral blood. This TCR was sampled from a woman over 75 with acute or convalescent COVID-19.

As DNA, the CDR3 is TGTGCCAGCAGCCGCCAGACAGGGGCGGGCGAGCAGTACTTC. It encodes CASSRQTGAGEQYF. The V and J genes are TRBV3-1 (or the pseudogene TRBV3-2) and TRBJ2-7; 8 nucleotides match TRBD1. CDR1 is LGHDT and CDR2 is YNNKEL in the germline V gene (reference sequence). The CDR3 length is 14 residues. V trimming: 4 bases; J trimming: 6 bases; junction bases outside the gene matches: 8.